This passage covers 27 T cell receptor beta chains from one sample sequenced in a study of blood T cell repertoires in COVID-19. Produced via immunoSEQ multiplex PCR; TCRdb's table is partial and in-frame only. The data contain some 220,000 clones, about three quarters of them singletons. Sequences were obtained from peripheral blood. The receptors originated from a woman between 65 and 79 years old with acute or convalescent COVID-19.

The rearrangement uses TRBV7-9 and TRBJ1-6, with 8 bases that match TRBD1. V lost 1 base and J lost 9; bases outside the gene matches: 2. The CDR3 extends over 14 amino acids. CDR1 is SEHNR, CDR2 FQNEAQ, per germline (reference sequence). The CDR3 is CASSLDTGGSPLHF. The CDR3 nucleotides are TGTGCCAGCAGCTTAGATACAGGGGGTTCACCCCTCCACTTT.

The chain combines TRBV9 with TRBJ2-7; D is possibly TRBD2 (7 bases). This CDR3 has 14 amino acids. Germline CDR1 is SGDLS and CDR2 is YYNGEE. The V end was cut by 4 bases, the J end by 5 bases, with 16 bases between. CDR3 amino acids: CASSLGGRGDEQYF. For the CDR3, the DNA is TGTGCCAGCAGCCTCGGGGGGCGGGGTGACGAGCAGTACTTC.

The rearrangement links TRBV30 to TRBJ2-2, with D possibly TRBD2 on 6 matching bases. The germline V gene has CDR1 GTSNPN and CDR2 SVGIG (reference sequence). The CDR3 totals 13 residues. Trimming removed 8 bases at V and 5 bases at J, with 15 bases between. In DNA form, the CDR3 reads TGTGCCGTGAGGAGGGAAGGGACCGGGGAGCTGTTTTTT. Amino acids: CAVRREGTGELFF.

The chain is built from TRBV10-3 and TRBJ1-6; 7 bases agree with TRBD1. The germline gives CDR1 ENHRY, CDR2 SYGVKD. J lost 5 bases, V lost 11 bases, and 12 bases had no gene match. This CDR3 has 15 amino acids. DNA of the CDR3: TGTGCCGCGTCCAGGGACAGCCCAGATAATTCACCCCTCCACTTT. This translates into CAASRDSPDNSPLHF.

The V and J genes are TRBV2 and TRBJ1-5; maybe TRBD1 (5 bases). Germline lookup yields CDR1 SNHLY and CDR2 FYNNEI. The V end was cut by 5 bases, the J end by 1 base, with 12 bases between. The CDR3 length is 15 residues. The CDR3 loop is CASSNLGGSNQPQHF. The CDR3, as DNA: TGTGCCAGCAGTAACCTGGGGGGGAGCAATCAGCCCCAGCATTTT.

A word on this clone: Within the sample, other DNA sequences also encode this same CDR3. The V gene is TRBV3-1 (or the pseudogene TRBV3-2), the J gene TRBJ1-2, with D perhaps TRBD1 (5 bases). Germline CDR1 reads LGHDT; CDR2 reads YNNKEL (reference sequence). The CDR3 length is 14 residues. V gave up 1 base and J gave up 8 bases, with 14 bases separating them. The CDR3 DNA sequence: TGTGCCAGCAGCCAAGGGGGCCGAGAAGGGGGCTACACCTTC. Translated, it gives CASSQGGREGGYTF.

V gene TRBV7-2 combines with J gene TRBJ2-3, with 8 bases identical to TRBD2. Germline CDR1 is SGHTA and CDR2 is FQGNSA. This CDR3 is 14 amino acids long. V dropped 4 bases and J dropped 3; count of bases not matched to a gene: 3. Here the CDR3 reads CASSSGLATDTQYF. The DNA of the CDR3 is TGTGCCAGCAGCTCCGGACTAGCAACAGATACGCAGTATTTT.

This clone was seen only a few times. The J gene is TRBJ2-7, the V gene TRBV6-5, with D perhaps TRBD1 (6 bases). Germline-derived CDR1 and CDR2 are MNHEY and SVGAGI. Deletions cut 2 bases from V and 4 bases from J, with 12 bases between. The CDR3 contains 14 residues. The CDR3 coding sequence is TGTGCCAGCAGTTACGCGCCAGGGGAGTACGAGCAGTACGTC. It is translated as CASSYAPGEYEQYV.

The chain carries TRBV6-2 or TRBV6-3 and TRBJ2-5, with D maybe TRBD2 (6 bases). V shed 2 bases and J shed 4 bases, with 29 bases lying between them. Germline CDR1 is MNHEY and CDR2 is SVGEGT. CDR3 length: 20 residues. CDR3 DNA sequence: TGTGCCAGCAGTTACAGCCAGCGGGCTTCGACAGTAGATCACGCAGAGACCCAGTACTTC. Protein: CASSYSQRASTVDHAETQYF.

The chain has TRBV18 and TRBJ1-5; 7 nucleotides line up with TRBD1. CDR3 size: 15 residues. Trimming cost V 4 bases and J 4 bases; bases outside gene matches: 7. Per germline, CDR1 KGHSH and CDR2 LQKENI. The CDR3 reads CASSLSQGPNQPQHF. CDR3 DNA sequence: TGTGCCAGCTCACTCTCACAGGGGCCGAATCAGCCCCAGCATTTT. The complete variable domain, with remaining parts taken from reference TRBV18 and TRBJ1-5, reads NAGVMQNPRHLVRRRGQEARLRCSPMKGHSHVYWYRQLPEEGLKFMVYLQKENIIDESGMPKERFSAEFPKEGPSILRIQQVVRGDSAAYFCASSLSQGPNQPQHFGDGTRLSIL.

The CDR3 is CASSQDSGTASGGGKTQYF. The CDR3 DNA follows: TGCGCCAGCAGCCAAGATTCAGGGACCGCCAGCGGGGGTGGAAAGACCCAGTACTTC. V usage is TRBV4-1 and J usage is TRBJ2-5; 8 bases are a match to TRBD2. The V segment lost 0 bases and the J segment 6 bases; nucleotides outside the gene matches: 18. Germline V gene sequence: CDR1 MGHRA, CDR2 YSYEKL. CDR3 size: 19 residues.

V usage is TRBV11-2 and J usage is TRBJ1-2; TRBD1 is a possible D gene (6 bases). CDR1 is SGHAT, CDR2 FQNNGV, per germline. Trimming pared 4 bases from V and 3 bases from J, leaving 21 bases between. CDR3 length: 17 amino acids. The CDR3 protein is CASSSGTRGRGYYGYTF. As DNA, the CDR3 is TGTGCCAGCAGCTCGGGGACCAGGGGAAGGGGCTACTATGGCTACACCTTC.

The CDR3 sequence: CSVEGRISGEVSYGYTF. In DNA form, the CDR3 reads TGCAGCGTGGAGGGAAGAATATCTGGGGAGGTATCCTATGGCTACACCTTC. This chain links TRBV29-1 with TRBJ1-2; the D is unclear. Trimming stripped 6 bases from V and 4 bases from J, with 27 bases between. The CDR3 length is 17 residues. The V gene's germline CDR1 is SQVTM and CDR2 ANQGSEA.

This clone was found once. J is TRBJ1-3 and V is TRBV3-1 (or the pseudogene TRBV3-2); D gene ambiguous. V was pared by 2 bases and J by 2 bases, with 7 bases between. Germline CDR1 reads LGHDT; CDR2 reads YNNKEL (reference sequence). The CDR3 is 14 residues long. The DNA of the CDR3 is TGTGCCAGCAGCCAATCGGGGACTGGAAACACCATATATTTT. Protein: CASSQSGTGNTIYF.

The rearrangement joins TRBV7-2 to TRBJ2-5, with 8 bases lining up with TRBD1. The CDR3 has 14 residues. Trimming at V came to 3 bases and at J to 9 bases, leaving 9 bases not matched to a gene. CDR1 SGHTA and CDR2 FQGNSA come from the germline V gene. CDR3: CASSFTGTGEAQYF. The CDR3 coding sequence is TGTGCCAGCAGCTTTACTGGGACAGGCGAGGCCCAGTACTTC.

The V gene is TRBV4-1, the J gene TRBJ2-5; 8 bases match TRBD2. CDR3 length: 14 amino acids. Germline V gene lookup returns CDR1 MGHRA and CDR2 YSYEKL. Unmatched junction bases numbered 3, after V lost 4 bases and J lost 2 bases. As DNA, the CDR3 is TGCGCCAGCAGCCTCGGGGGGGTACAAGAGACCCAGTACTTC. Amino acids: CASSLGGVQETQYF.

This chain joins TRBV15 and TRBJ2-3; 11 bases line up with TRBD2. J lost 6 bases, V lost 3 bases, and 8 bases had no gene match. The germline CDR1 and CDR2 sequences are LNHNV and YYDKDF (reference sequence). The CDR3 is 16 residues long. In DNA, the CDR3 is TGTGCCACCAGCAGGGGACTAGCGGTTGGTGGGGATACGCAGTATTTT. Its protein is CATSRGLAVGGDTQYF. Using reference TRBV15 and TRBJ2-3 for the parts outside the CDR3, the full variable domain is DAMVIQNPRYQVTQFGKPVTLSCSQTLNHNVMYWYQQKSSQAPKLLFHYYDKDFNNEADTPDNFQSRRPNTSFCFLDIRSPGLGDTAMYLCATSRGLAVGGDTQYFGPGTRLTVL.

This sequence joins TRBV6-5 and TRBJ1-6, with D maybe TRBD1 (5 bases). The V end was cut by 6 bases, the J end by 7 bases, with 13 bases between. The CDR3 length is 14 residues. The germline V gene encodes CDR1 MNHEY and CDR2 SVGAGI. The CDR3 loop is CASSYGAGNSPLHF. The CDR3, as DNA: TGTGCCAGCAGCTACGGGGCTGGGAATTCACCCCTCCACTTT.

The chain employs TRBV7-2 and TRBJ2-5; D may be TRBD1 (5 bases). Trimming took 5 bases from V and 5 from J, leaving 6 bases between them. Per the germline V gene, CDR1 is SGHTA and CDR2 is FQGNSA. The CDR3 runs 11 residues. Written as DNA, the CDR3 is TGTGCCAGCAGCAAGGGGGAGACCCAGTACTTC. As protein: CASSKGETQYF.

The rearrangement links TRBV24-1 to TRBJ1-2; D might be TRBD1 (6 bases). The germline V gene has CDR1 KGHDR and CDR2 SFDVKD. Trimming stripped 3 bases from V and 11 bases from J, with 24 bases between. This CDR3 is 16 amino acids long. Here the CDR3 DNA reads TGTGCCACCAGTGATGAAACGGACAGACCCCTGGGGGGGTACACCTTC. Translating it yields CATSDETDRPLGGYTF.

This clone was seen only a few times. In DNA form, the CDR3 reads TGTGCCAGCAGCCAAGTGGGGCGTTGGGATGAAAAACTGTTTTTT. It yields the protein CASSQVGRWDEKLFF. J is TRBJ1-4 and V is TRBV3-1 (or the pseudogene TRBV3-2); D is possibly TRBD1 (5 bases). The germline gives CDR1 LGHDT, CDR2 YNNKEL (reference sequence). V was clipped by 1 base and J by 6 bases, with 12 bases between them. CDR3 length: 15 amino acids.

CDR3 nucleotides: TGTGCCAGCAGCCCCGCAGGTTCCGATTCACCCCTCCACTTT. Its protein product is CASSPAGSDSPLHF. This chain uses TRBV3-1 (or the pseudogene TRBV3-2) with TRBJ1-6; D gene uncertain. CDR3 size: 14 residues. V was trimmed by 4 bases and J by 8 bases, leaving 12 bases between them. The V gene's germline CDR1 is LGHDT and CDR2 YNNKEL (reference sequence).

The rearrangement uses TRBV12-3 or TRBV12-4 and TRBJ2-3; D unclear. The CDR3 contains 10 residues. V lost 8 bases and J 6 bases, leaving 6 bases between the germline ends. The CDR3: CASAIDTQYF. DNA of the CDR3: TGTGCCAGCGCTATTGATACGCAGTATTTT.

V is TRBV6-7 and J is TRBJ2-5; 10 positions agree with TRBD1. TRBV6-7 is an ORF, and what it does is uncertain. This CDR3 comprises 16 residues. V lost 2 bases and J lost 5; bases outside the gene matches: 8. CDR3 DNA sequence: TGTGCCAGCAGTTACCCGGGACAGGGGAAGGAGGAGACCCAGTACTTC. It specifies CASSYPGQGKEETQYF.

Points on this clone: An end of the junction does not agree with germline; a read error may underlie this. CDR3 loop: CASTIRPPRGKHRGAVF. Here the CDR3 DNA reads TGCGCCAGCACGATAAGGCCCCCGAGGGGGAAACACCGGGGAGCTGTTTTT. This sequence joins TRBV5-1 and TRBJ2-2; a weak D match, TRBD1 (6 bases). The length of the CDR3 is 17 residues. In germline, CDR1 is SGHRS, CDR2 YFSETQ.

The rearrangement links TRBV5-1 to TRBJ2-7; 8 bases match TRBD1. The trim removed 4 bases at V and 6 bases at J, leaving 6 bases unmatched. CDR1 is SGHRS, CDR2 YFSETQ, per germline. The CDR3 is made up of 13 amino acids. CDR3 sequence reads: CASSHKQGVEQYF. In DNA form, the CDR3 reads TGCGCCAGCAGCCATAAACAGGGGGTCGAGCAGTACTTC. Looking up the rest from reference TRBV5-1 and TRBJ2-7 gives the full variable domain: KAGVTQTPRYLIKTRGQQVTLSCSPISGHRSVSWYQQTPGQGLQFLFEYFSETQRNKGNFPGRFSGRQFSNSRSEMNVSTLELGDSALYLCASSHKQGVEQYFGPGTRLTVT.

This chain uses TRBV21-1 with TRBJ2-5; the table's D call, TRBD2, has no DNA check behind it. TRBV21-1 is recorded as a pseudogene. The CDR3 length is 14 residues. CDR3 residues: CASSKVGGGETQYF. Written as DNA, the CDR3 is TGTGCCAGCAGCAAAGTGGGGGGGGGAGAGACCCAGTACTTC.